The next 10 T cell receptor beta chains were all read from a single sample in a study of Ad26.COV2.S vaccination and SARS-CoV-2 variants listed by TCRdb under 2021. Libraries were made using the immunoSEQ multiplex PCR assay. TCRdb carries this immuneACCESS record with in-frame sequences only. Its versions omit some clonotypes, under half of them owing to an unresolved V gene in the studies checked, with the rest unexplained. The sample includes about 350,000 clones, with roughly 84% observed a single time. The biggest ten clones account for around 3.3% of the sample. Reading the label with the study, this specimen's treatment or condition is: roughly 20 received Ad26.COV2.S at low or high dose, single or two shots; a few received placebo; per-sample allocation not given. For vaccine and placebo recipients, repertoires were sequenced using samples collected on day 63 after the first injection. The starting material was peripheral blood, obtained in a trial of Ad26.COV2.S vaccine versus placebo. The receptors come from a person between 18 and 65 years old who received the Ad26.COV2.S COVID-19 vaccine or a placebo.

This chain joins TRBV7-9 and TRBJ2-7; TRBD2 is a possible D gene (6 bases). From germline, CDR1 is SEHNR and CDR2 FQNEAQ (reference sequence). This CDR3 comprises 17 residues. V was cut by 2 bases and J by 2 bases, with 19 bases left in between. The CDR3 reads CASSLSGRVAHTYEQYF. The CDR3 DNA reads as TGTGCCAGCAGCTTAAGCGGGCGGGTTGCACATACCTACGAGCAGTACTTC. The whole variable domain, filled in from reference TRBV7-9 and TRBJ2-7, reads DTGVSQNPRHKITKRGQNVTFRCDPISEHNRLYWYRQTLGQGPEFLTYFQNEAQLEKSRLLSDRFSAERPKGSFSTLEIQRTEQGDSAMYLCASSLSGRVAHTYEQYFGPGTRLTVT.

Here the CDR3 reads CAIGQDKNTQYF. In nucleotides, the CDR3 is TGTGCCATAGGACAGGACAAGAATACCCAGTACTTC. The chain has TRBV10-3 and TRBJ2-5; 7 positions agree with TRBD1. Germline CDR1 reads ENHRY; CDR2 reads SYGVKD. The CDR3 loop spans 12 amino acids. The J segment lost 8 bases and the V segment lost 9 bases, leaving 9 bases of the junction unmatched.

The chain carries TRBV3-1 (or the pseudogene TRBV3-2) and TRBJ1-2, with TRBD1 as a possible D gene (6 bases). Trimming cost V 1 base and J 0 bases, with 12 bases left between them. The germline V gene has CDR1 LGHDT and CDR2 YNNKEL (reference sequence). The CDR3 is made up of 16 amino acids. CDR3 region: CASSQVPRTANYGYTF. CDR3 in DNA: TGTGCCAGCAGCCAAGTCCCCCGGACAGCTAACTATGGCTACACCTTC.

The V gene is TRBV19, the J gene TRBJ1-2; D is possibly TRBD1 (5 bases). CDR3 size: 14 residues. Deletions cut 6 bases from V and 2 bases from J, with 13 bases between. From germline, CDR1 is LNHDA and CDR2 SQIVND (reference sequence). In nucleotides, the CDR3 is TGTGCCAGTAGGACCGGGACTGGGAACTATGGCTACACCTTC. Protein product: CASRTGTGNYGYTF.

The chain is built from TRBV5-6 and TRBJ1-5; 10 nucleotides line up with TRBD1. This CDR3 has 15 amino acids. V dropped 3 bases and J dropped 9; count of bases not matched to a gene: 9. Germline V gene sequence: CDR1 SGHDT, CDR2 YYEEEE. In DNA form, the CDR3 reads TGTGCCAGCAGCTCCCGGGACAGGGGACAGACGCCCCAGCATTTT. Translated: CASSSRDRGQTPQHF.

The chain is built from TRBV6-2 or TRBV6-3 and TRBJ2-2; 9 bases are a match to TRBD2. V trimming: 7 bases; J trimming: 3 bases; junction bases outside the gene matches: 12. The CDR3 loop spans 17 amino acids. Germline V lookup: CDR1 MNHEY, CDR2 SVGEGT. DNA for the CDR3: TGTGCCAGCACCCCACCGAGCGGGGGGCTGTACACCGGGGAGCTGTTTTTT. Protein sequence: CASTPPSGGLYTGELFF.

This chain links TRBV16 with TRBJ2-7; the D is unclear. This CDR3 is 13 amino acids long. V was shortened by 0 bases and J by 3 bases, with 6 bases between the two germline ends. CDR1 KGHSY and CDR2 FQNENV come from the germline V gene. Here the CDR3 DNA reads TGTGCCAGCAGCCAATCGGGCAGCTACGAGCAGTACTTC. This translates into CASSQSGSYEQYF.

This clone was found a few times. The gene calls are TRBV10-3 and TRBJ2-1, with 8 bases aligning to TRBD1. The germline gives CDR1 ENHRY, CDR2 SYGVKD. The V gene end was trimmed by 6 bases and the J gene end by 3 bases; junction bases not matched to a gene: 13. CDR3 length: 17 residues. As DNA, the CDR3 is TGTGCCATCAGCCCCAGGGCCCGCGGGACAGGCTACAATGAGCAGTTCTTC. Translating gives CAISPRARGTGYNEQFF.

Written as DNA, the CDR3 is TGTGCCAGCTCACTCCGAGCTGCGACTAGCGGGACCCTCCTCCAAGAGACCCAGTACTTC. It yields the protein CASSLRAATSGTLLQETQYF. The V gene is TRBV18, the J gene TRBJ2-5; 11 bases are a match to TRBD2. With 4 bases clipped from V and 1 base from J, the junction kept 17 bases outside the gene matches. From germline, CDR1 is KGHSH and CDR2 LQKENI. The CDR3 consists of 20 residues.

This sequence joins TRBV30 and TRBJ2-2; 7 bases are a match to TRBD1. Unmatched junction bases numbered 10, after V lost 6 bases and J lost 6 bases. The CDR3 totals 14 residues. Germline values: CDR1 GTSNPN, CDR2 SVGIG (reference sequence). The CDR3 DNA sequence: TGTGCCTGCCAACAGGGGACAAGGGCCGGGGAGCTGTTTTTT. Encoded protein: CACQQGTRAGELFF.